The rows below give T cell receptor beta chains drawn from one sample of a study of T cell changes during pregnancy in multiple sclerosis. Only in-frame clones appear in the TCRdb table, and some are missing; sequencing was by immunoSEQ multiplex PCR. The data contain 40,000 to 50,000 clones, roughly 90% of them singletons. Sequenced material: CD8+ T cells from peripheral blood mononuclear cells, taken in the third trimester of pregnancy. The receptor source for this set is a female donor with multiple sclerosis, enrolled in a pregnancy study. CDR3s leave out the opening cysteine and the closing phenylalanine or tryptophan.

v_call	cdr3_aa
TRBV28	ASLLSSYNSPLH
TRBV5-2	ASSQEAGSYGYT
TRBV27	ASSLTGQGNTIY
TRBV19	ASSSQEGIDSPLH
TRBV27	ASSPSPGGGEDTQY
TRBV10-3	AISERGSGKTNYGYT
TRBV5-4	ASSFGPSGSTNYEQY
TRBV19	ASIRQGASYNEQF
TRBV6-6	ASSYLQLQETQY
TRBV9	ASSVGALYNEQF
TRBV7-9	ASSISTGAANEKLF
TRBV27	ASSSNSLPEAF
TRBV29-1	SVEQGTTFMNTEAF
TRBV4-1	ASSRKQGGRNTEAF
TRBV7-9	ASSLASGGSHNEQF
TRBV27	ASRISGRGYEQY
TRBV4-3	ASSHGLNSSPLH
TRBV6-5	ASSYSPEGGSDTQY
TRBV6-5	ASSKRTFDSYEQY
TRBV27	ASSLSTGYNEQF
TRBV28	ASSLTSGFYEQY
TRBV6-4	ASSDGRDNSPLH
TRBV27	ASSPTGGNRQGLFYEQY
TRBV6-4	ATPPSRGLAVSYEQY
TRBV11-1	ASSLGTAKDITDTQY
TRBV7-8	ASSPRLAGNQETQY
TRBV30	AWNPGDYGYT
TRBV7-3	ASSLAGTGLTEQF
TRBV21-1	ASSTPPGTSGGAHTDTQY
TRBV10-3	AISESGSFEQY
TRBV27	ASSLSAREVRYGYT
TRBV5-1	ASSLLLEVFDEQF
TRBV7-3	ASSLTGALPRNEQF
TRBV13	ASSSQGWGYT
TRBV6-5	ASSLTSGGQHIQY
TRBV19	ASSFYENQETQY
TRBV19	ASSEQGHNQPQH
TRBV7-9	ASSGSGSSYNEQF
TRBV4-3	ASSPVGGHNEQF
TRBV6-4	ASSHGDVNEQF
TRBV6-6	ASRGLNTGELF
TRBV2	ASSVSGQGDSEQY
TRBV15	ATSRTTLAGRTDTQY
TRBV4-1	ASSQAATGNGETQY
TRBV6-5	ASSTGLTDTQY
TRBV11-2	ASSRTGNLYTGELF
TRBV18	ASSQDRSSYNSPLH
TRBV5-6	ASSLYSGVPETQY
TRBV13	ASSFRQGISGNTIY
TRBV7-9	ASPGEGQGTDTQY